This T cell receptor beta chain came from a study of cytomegalovirus exposure and HLA in healthy donors. In the study overall: HLA-typed donors were the source of 83 million or so unique TCRs, which an early data release held. Points from the study as a whole: Some V segments, including TRBV6-2 and TRBV6-3, were excluded as indistinguishable.

Points on this clone: Its matching antigen is unknown.

The CDR3 runs 15 residues. Looked up from germline, CDR1 is MRHNA and CDR2 is SNTAGT. V was pared by 4 bases and J by 0 bases, with 4 bases of the junction left unmatched. It was with 60 Vbeta and 13 Jbeta primers that the PCR ran. Generated by immunoSEQ multiplex PCR, the TCRdb table keeps only in-frame clones and is missing some. The top ten clones hold 4% to 5.5% of a sample with tens of thousands of clones, roughly 80% of them seen once. The genes are TRBV6-4 and TRBJ2-7, with 9 nucleotides matching TRBD1. Sample: PBMCs. The sequence was collected from a male donor in good health and CMV-seropositive. CDR3 nucleotide sequence: TGTGCCAGCAGTGCCGGGACAGGGAGCTCCTACGAGCAGTACTTC. It is translated as CASSAGTGSSYEQYF.